The subject of this entry is one T cell receptor (beta chain). Its antigen remains unknown. The sample is drawn from a study of T cell responses to AZD1222 COVID-19 vaccine. Study-wide results and caveats: None of the repertoires were sampled until the peak T cell response had passed. Across spike, vaccine-associated CD4 TCRs were found, dominant at 160-218 and 743-854. Of spike-specific TCRs, nearly half reportedly target regions left unmutated in variants.

CDR1 MNHEY and CDR2 SMNVEV come from the germline V gene (reference sequence). This CDR3 is 17 amino acids long. Trimming at V came to 6 bases and at J to 0 bases, leaving 7 bases not matched to a gene. The data were produced by immunoSEQ multiplex PCR, yet TCRdb's version contains in-frame clones alone and is incomplete. In the table there are about 88,000 clones, 85% to 90% of which are singletons. The sequence derives from an adult who received the AZD1222 COVID-19 vaccine. The V gene is TRBV27, the J gene TRBJ2-6; 8 nucleotides match TRBD1. The sequenced sample was peripheral blood, obtained 28 days after the second AZD1222 dose. CDR3 sequence (DNA): TGTGCCAGCAGACCCGGACAGGGATACTCTGGGGCCAACGTCCTGACTTTC. It specifies CASRPGQGYSGANVLTF.